This T cell receptor beta chain was recovered during a study of blood T cell repertoires in COVID-19. Study overall: Sites in the United States, Italy and Spain provided acute and convalescent COVID-19 samples. The analysed material was cDNA or gDNA that came from T cells, B-cell-depleted T cells, or PBMCs.

Participants' reported clinical history set cohort assignment. Two negative PCRs, clearance, or symptom resolution had been documented for recovered Cohort 3 donors. From germline, CDR1 is MNHEY and CDR2 SMNVEV (reference sequence). With 0 bases removed from V and 5 bases from J, the gap between germline ends came to 7 bases. This CDR3 has 13 residues. Assay used: immunoSEQ multiplex PCR; TCRdb lists only in-frame clones, some missing. The sample lists over 150,000 clones, around four fifths occurring once. V gene TRBV27 combines with J gene TRBJ1-2, with D unresolved. Specimen: PBMCs or T cells enriched from blood (not recorded which). The receptor was derived from a man in his forties or fifties who had recovered from COVID-19. CDR3 sequence: CASSLSVAYGYTF. CDR3 bases: TGTGCCAGCAGTTTATCGGTGGCTTATGGCTACACCTTC.